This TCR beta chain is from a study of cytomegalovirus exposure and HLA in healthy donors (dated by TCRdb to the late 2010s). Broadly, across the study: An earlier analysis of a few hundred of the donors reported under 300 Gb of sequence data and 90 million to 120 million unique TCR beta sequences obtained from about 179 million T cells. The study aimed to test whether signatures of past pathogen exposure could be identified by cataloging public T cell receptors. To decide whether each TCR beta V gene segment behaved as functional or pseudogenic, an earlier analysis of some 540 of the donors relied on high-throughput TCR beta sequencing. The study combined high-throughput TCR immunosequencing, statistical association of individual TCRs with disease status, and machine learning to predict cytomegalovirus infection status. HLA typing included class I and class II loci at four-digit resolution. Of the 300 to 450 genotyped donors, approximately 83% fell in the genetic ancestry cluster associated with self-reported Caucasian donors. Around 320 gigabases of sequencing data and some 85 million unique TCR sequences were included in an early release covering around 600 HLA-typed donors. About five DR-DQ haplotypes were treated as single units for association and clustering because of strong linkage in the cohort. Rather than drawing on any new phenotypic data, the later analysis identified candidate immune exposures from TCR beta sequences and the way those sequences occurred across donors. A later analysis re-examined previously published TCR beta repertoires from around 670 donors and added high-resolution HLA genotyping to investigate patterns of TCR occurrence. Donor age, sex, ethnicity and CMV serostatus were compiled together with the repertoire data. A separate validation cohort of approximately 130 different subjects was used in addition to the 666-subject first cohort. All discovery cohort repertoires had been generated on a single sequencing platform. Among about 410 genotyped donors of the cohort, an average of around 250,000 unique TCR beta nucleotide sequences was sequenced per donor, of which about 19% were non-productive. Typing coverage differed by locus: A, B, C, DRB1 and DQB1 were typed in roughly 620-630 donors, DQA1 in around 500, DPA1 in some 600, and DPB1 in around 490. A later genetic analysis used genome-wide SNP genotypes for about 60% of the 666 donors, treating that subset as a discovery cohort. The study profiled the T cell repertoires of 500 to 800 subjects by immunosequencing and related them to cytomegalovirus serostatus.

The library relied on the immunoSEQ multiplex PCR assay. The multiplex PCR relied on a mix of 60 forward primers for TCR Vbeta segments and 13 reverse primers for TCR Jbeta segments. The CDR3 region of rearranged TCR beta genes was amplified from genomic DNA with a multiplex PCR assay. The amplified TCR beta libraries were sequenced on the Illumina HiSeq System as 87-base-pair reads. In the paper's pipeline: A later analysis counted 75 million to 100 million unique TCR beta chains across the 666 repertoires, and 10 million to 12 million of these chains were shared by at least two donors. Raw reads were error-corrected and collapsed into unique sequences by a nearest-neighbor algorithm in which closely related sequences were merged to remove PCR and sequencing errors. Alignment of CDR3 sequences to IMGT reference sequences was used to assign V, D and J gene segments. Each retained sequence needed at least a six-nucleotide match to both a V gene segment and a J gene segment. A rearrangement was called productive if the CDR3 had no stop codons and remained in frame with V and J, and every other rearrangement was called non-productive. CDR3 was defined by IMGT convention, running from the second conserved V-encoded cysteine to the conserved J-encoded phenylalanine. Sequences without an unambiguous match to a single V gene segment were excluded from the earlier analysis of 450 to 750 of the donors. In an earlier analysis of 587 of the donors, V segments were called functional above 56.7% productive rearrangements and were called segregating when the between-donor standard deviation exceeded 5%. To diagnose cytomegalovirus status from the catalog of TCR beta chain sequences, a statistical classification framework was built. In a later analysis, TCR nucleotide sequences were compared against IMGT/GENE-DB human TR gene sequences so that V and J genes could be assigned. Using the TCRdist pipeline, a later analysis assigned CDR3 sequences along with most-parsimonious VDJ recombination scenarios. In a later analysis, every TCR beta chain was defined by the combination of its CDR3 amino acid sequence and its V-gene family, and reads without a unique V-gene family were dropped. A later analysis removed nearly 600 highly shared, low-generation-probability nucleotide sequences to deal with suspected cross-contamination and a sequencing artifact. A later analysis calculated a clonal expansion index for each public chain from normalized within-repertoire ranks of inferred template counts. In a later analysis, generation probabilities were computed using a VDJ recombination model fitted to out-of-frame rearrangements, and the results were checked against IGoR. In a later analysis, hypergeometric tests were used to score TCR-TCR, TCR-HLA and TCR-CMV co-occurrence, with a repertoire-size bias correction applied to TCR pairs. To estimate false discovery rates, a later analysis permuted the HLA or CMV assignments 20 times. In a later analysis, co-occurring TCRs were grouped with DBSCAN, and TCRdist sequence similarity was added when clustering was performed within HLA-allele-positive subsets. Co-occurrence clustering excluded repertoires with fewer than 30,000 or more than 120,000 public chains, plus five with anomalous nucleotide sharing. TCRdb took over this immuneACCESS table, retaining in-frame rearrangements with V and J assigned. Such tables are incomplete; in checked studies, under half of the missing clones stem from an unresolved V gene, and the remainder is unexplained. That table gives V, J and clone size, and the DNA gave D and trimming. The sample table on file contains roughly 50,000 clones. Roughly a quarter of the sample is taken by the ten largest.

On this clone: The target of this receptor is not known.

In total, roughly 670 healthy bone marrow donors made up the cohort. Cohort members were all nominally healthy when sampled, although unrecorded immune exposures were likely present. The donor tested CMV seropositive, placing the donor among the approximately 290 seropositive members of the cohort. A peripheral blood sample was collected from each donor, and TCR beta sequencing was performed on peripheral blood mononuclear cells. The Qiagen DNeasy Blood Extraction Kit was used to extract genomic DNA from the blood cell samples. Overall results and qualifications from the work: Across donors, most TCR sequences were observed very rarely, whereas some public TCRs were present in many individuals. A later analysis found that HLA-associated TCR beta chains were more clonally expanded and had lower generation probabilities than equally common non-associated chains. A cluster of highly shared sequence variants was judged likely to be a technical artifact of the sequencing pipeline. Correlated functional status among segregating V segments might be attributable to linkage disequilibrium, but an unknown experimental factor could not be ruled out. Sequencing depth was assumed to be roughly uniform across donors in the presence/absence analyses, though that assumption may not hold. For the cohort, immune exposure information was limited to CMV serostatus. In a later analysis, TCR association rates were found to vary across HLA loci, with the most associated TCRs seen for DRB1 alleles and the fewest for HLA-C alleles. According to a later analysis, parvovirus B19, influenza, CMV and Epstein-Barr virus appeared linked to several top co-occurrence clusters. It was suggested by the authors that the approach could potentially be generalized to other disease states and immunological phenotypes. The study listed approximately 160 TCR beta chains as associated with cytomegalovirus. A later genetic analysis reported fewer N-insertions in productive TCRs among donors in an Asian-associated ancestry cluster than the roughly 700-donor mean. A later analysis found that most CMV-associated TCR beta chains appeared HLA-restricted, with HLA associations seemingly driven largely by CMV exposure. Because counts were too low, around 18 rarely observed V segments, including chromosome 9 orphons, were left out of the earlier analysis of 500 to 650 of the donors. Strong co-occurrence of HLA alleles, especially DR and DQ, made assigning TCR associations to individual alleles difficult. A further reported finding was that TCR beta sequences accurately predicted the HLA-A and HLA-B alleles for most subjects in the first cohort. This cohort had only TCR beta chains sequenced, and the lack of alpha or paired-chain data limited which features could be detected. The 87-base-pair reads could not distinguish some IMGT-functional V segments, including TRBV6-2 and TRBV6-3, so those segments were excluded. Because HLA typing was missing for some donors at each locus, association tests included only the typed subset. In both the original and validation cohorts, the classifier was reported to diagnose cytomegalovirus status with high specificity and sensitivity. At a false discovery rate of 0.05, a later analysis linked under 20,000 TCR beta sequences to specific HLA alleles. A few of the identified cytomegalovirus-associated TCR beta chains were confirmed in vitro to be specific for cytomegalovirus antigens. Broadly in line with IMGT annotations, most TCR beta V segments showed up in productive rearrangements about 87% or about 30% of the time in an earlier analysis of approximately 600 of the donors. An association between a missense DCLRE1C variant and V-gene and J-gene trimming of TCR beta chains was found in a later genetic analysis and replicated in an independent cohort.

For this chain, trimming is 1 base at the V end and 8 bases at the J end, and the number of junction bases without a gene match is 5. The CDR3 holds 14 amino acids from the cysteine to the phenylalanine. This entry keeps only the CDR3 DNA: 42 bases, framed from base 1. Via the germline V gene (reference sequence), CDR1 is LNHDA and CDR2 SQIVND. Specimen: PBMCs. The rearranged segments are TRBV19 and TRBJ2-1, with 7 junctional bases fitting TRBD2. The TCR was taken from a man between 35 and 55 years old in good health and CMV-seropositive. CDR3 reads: CASSIGGSSYEQFF. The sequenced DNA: TGTGCCAGTAGTATAGGCGGGAGTTCCTATGAGCAGTTCTTC.